Below, 20 T cell receptor beta chains from the same sample are listed, as sequenced in a study of OX40 agonist ivuxolimab in advanced cancers. Method: immunoSEQ multiplex PCR; TCRdb's copy keeps in-frame clones and lacks some. The repertoire holds 65,000 to 95,000 clones, with 92% as singletons. The sequences come from CD4+ or CD8+ T cells sorted from blood, collected in a trial of the OX40 agonist ivuxolimab. All receptors come from an adult with an advanced solid tumor such as melanoma, head and neck, liver or kidney cancer.

In its sample, this clone was seen a few times. The chain has TRBV29-1 and TRBJ1-1; D uncertain. Germline V CDR1 and CDR2: SQVTM, ANQGSEA. This CDR3 has 11 residues. Trimming left V 6 bases short and J 3 bases short, with 8 bases between. The CDR3 nucleotides are TGCAGCGTAGATGTCCACACTGAAGCTTTCTTT. It yields the protein CSVDVHTEAFF.

The chain employs TRBV7-9 and TRBJ2-7; a possible D gene is TRBD1 (6 bases). Trimming stripped 5 bases from V and 1 base from J, with 12 bases between. Germline V CDR1 and CDR2: SEHNR, FQNEAQ (reference sequence). The CDR3 has 14 amino acids. The CDR3 DNA sequence: TGTGCCAGCAGCCCTTGGACAGTGTCCTACGAGCAGTACTTC. It specifies CASSPWTVSYEQYF.

The chain's CDR3 is CASSLATGPIGEKLFF. CDR3 DNA: TGTGCCAGCAGCTTAGCCACGGGACCTATAGGGGAAAAACTGTTTTTT. The rearrangement links TRBV7-8 to TRBJ1-4, with D maybe TRBD1 (5 bases). The CDR3 is made up of 16 amino acids. The germline V gene has CDR1 SGHVS and CDR2 FQNEAQ. Trimming stripped 0 bases from V and 8 bases from J, with 16 bases between.

The J gene is TRBJ1-5, the V gene TRBV30; D gene unclear. The germline CDR1 and CDR2 sequences are GTSNPN and SVGIG (reference sequence). V was pared by 0 bases and J by 6 bases, with 6 bases between. This CDR3 has 12 residues. The CDR3 nucleotides read TGTGCCTGGAGTGTCGGCGGTCAGCCCCAGCATTTT. Its protein is CAWSVGGQPQHF.

The chain employs TRBV4-3 and TRBJ2-1; D possibly corresponds to TRBD2 (5 bases). Trimming removed 6 bases at V and 4 bases at J, with 16 bases between. Germline CDR1 is LGHNA and CDR2 is YSLEER. The CDR3 is made up of 15 amino acids. The DNA for the CDR3 is TGCGCCAGCAGTCCATCCGCCGGGATTTACAATGAGCAGTTCTTC. It translates to CASSPSAGIYNEQFF.

This clone was seen a single time. The chain employs TRBV5-4 and TRBJ2-7; TRBD1 might be the D (5 bases). The V end was cut by 6 bases, the J end by 6 bases, with 10 bases between. CDR3 length: 11 residues. Germline V lookup: CDR1 SGHNT, CDR2 YYREEE (reference sequence). CDR3 in DNA: TGTGCCAGCATCTCAGGGCGCGAGCAGTACTTC. It is translated as CASISGREQYF.

This chain joins TRBV12-5 and TRBJ1-1, with 12 bases identical to TRBD1. Germline CDR1 LGHNT, CDR2 FRNRAP. V gave up 5 bases and J gave up 5 bases; unmatched junction bases: 12. The CDR3 totals 17 residues. CDR3 bases: TGTGCTAGTGGTCCCGGGACAGGGGGCTTTGGTGGGACTGAAGCTTTCTTT. This sequence encodes CASGPGTGGFGGTEAFF.

The J gene is TRBJ2-7, the V gene TRBV2; TRBD1 is a possible D gene (5 bases). Germline values: CDR1 SNHLY, CDR2 FYNNEI. V gave up 6 bases and J gave up 3 bases, with 21 bases separating them. This CDR3 is 16 amino acids long. The CDR3 sequence is CASSYRSGGWVYEQYF. Here the CDR3 DNA reads TGTGCCAGCAGCTACAGGTCGGGCGGTTGGGTCTACGAGCAGTACTTC. The entire variable domain, with the rest obtained from reference TRBV2 and TRBJ2-7, is as follows: EPEVTQTPSHQVTQMGQEVILRCVPISNHLYFYWYRQILGQKVEFLVSFYNNEISEKSEIFDDQFSVERPDGSNFTLKIRSTKLEDSAMYFCASSYRSGGWVYEQYFGPGTRLTVT.

V gene TRBV18 combines with J gene TRBJ2-2, with 11 bases matching TRBD2. Germline CDR1 is KGHSH and CDR2 is LQKENI. This CDR3 contains 16 residues. Trimming took 3 bases from V and 5 from J; bases not matched to a gene: 5. The chain's CDR3 is CASSPRLAGTTGELFF. CDR3 DNA: TGTGCCAGCTCACCGAGACTAGCGGGAACGACCGGGGAGCTGTTTTTT.

The chain couples TRBV2 to TRBJ1-4; 9 nucleotides agree with TRBD1. The CDR3 runs to 15 residues. CDR1 SNHLY and CDR2 FYNNEI come from the germline V gene. V trimming: 5 bases; J trimming: 8 bases; junction bases outside the gene matches: 9. The chain's CDR3 is CASSYAGTGREKLFF. The CDR3 DNA reads TGTGCCAGCAGTTACGCCGGGACAGGGCGGGAAAAACTGTTTTTT.

The chain is built from TRBV27 and TRBJ2-3; D is uncertain. This CDR3 has 14 amino acids. Germline V gene data show CDR1 as MNHEY and CDR2 as SMNVEV (reference sequence). With 2 bases removed from V and 6 bases from J, the gap between germline ends came to 12 bases. CDR3 DNA: TGTGCCAGCAGTTTAAACGACCTAAGGGATACGCAGTATTTT. It encodes CASSLNDLRDTQYF.

The rearrangement uses TRBV18 and TRBJ1-5; D not certain. The CDR3 runs to 14 residues. Germline CDR1 and CDR2: KGHSH and LQKENI. V gave up 2 bases and J gave up 2 bases, with 7 bases separating them. The CDR3 sequence is CASSPYQGNQPQHF. The CDR3 DNA is TGTGCCAGCTCACCATATCAGGGCAATCAGCCCCAGCATTTT.

The chain links TRBV4-3 to TRBJ2-7; TRBD2 aligns across 11 bases. V gave up 0 bases and J gave up 3 bases; unmatched junction bases: 1. The V gene's germline CDR1 is LGHNA and CDR2 YSLEER. This CDR3 contains 15 residues. The CDR3 DNA follows: TGCGCCAGCAGCCAAGACACTAGCGGGAGCTACGAGCAGTACTTC. Translated, it gives CASSQDTSGSYEQYF.

The chain is built from TRBV10-3 and TRBJ2-7; TRBD1 aligns across 9 bases. This CDR3 region has 13 residues. With V trimmed by 8 bases and J by 6 bases, 8 bases remained unmatched. Germline CDR1 reads ENHRY; CDR2 reads SYGVKD. CDR3: CAIGPGQGAEQYF. CDR3 sequence (DNA): TGTGCCATCGGTCCGGGACAGGGTGCCGAGCAGTACTTC.

The chain is built from TRBV4-1 and TRBJ2-7, with D perhaps matching TRBD1 (6 bases). V was cut by 1 base and J by 2 bases, with 12 bases left in between. This CDR3 is built from 15 residues. CDR1 is MGHRA, CDR2 YSYEKL, per germline. The CDR3 here is CASSQGGQGPYEQYF. The CDR3 nucleotides are TGCGCCAGCAGCCAAGGTGGCCAGGGGCCCTACGAGCAGTACTTC.

The V and J genes are TRBV18 and TRBJ1-2; D is ambiguous. The length of the CDR3 is 15 residues. CDR1 is KGHSH, CDR2 LQKENI, per germline. V was shortened by 0 bases and J by 5 bases, with 13 bases between the two germline ends. This CDR3 reads CASSPPLDWAYGYTF. The CDR3 DNA follows: TGTGCCAGCTCACCACCGTTGGATTGGGCTTATGGCTACACCTTC.

The chain recombines TRBV19 with TRBJ2-7; D is possibly TRBD2 (6 bases). Germline CDR1 LNHDA, CDR2 SQIVND (reference sequence). V lost 6 bases, J lost 0 bases, and 12 bases lay in between. CDR3 length: 14 amino acids. CDR3 DNA: TGTGCCAGTAGCGAGCGGGTGAGCTCCTACGAGCAGTACTTC. Its translation is CASSERVSSYEQYF.

The CDR3 protein is CASSMNNEENQPQHF. CDR3 DNA sequence: TGTGCCAGTAGTATGAATAACGAAGAGAATCAGCCCCAGCATTTT. The V and J genes are TRBV19 and TRBJ1-5; D gene uncertain. The CDR3 loop spans 15 amino acids. Deletions cut 3 bases from V and 4 bases from J, with 13 bases between. Looked up from germline, CDR1 is LNHDA and CDR2 is SQIVND (reference sequence).

The chain is built from TRBV21-1 and TRBJ2-2; TRBD2 is the table's D call and was not checked against the DNA. TRBV21-1 is a recognized pseudogene. CDR3 size: 18 residues. The CDR3 nucleotides are TGTGCCAGCAGCAAAGTCACTAGCGGGAGGGGTTACACCGGGGAGCTGTTTTTT. Its protein product is CASSKVTSGRGYTGELFF.

The rearrangement links TRBV6-5 to TRBJ2-5, with D unclear. Germline assignment: CDR1 MNHEY and CDR2 SVGAGI. V lost 11 bases to trimming and J lost 9 bases, with 7 bases between them. This CDR3 has 8 residues. In DNA form, the CDR3 reads TGTGCCGGGCCAGCCCAGTACTTC. It codes for CAGPAQYF.